The rows below give T cell receptor beta chains drawn from one sample of a study of radiation and T cells in renal cell carcinoma. Clones were read by immunoSEQ multiplex PCR, and TCRdb kept only the in-frame ones, dropping some. The sample records more than 100,000 clones, around 90% being singletons. The sample here was blood, taken from a patient whose treatment included radiotherapy and nephrectomy. The receptors come from a woman in her 70s with renal cell carcinoma. Each CDR3 is given with its conserved first and last residue. A D gene is named only where the DNA matches it firmly. Size is omitted from some rows. Given values are once, few, many or a class for expanded clones.

V,size,D,J,DNA,CDR3
TRBV5-6,once,NA,TRBJ2-7,TGTGCCAGCACGCCCAGTAGCTCCTACGAGCAGTACTTC,CASTPSSSYEQYF
TRBV5-1,NA,NA,TRBJ1-1,TGCGCCAGCAGCCCGGGAGGGGTGCGAGCTTTCTTT,CASSPGGVRAFF
TRBV5-4,NA,NA,TRBJ1-2,TGTGCCAGCAGCCCGGGCAGGACTAACTATGGCTACACCTTC,CASSPGRTNYGYTF
TRBV6-1,few,NA,TRBJ1-3,TGTGCCAGCAGTCGATTGGGGGACACCATATATTTT,CASSRLGDTIYF
TRBV6-1,NA,NA,TRBJ1-1,TGTGCCAGCAGTGAAGAATTCTTGGGGAACACTGAAGCTTTCTTT,CASSEEFLGNTEAFF
TRBV19,NA,NA,TRBJ2-7,TGTGCCAGTAGTAGGGGACCGCCGCCCCTAGAGCAGTACTTC,CASSRGPPPLEQYF
TRBV6-1,NA,TRBD1,TRBJ1-6,TGTGCCAGCGGGACAGAACGTTCGGATTCACCCCTCCACTTT,CASGTERSDSPLHF
TRBV7-2,NA,NA,TRBJ2-7,TGTGCCGGCAGCTCCCGTAAGGGGGGAAGCTCCTACGAGCAGTACTTC,CAGSSRKGGSSYEQYF
TRBV4-1,once,NA,TRBJ2-7,TGCGCCAGCAGCCAAGGGGAGTTATCCTACGAGCAGTACTTC,CASSQGELSYEQYF
TRBV27,NA,TRBD1,TRBJ1-1,TGTGCCAGCAGTCCCCAGGGGGCGCGTGCTGAAGCTTTCTTT,CASSPQGARAEAFF
TRBV9,NA,NA,TRBJ2-7,TGTGCCAGCAGCCCTCGGACGGGTGCCTACGAGCAGTACTTC,CASSPRTGAYEQYF
TRBV6-1,NA,NA,TRBJ1-1,TGTGCCAGCAGTGAACCCCCGGGGCCGGCTTTCTTT,CASSEPPGPAFF
TRBV2,once,TRBD1,TRBJ1-2,TGTGCCAGCAGAACCGGACAGGGGGTTATAGGCTACACCTTC,CASRTGQGVIGYTF
TRBV6-5,NA,TRBD1,TRBJ1-2,TGTGCCAGCAGTTACAGGGACAGTAACTATGGCTACACCTTC,CASSYRDSNYGYTF
TRBV6-5,NA,NA,TRBJ2-7,TGTGCCAGCAGTTACTCCTTGGACTCCCCCTACGAGCAGTACTTC,CASSYSLDSPYEQYF
TRBV4-2,NA,NA,TRBJ1-2,TGTGCCAGCAGCCAAGAAGGCCGGGGAGTGGACTATGGCTACACCTTC,CASSQEGRGVDYGYTF
TRBV19,NA,NA,TRBJ1-6,TGTGCCAGTAGTGCTTTAGCCAGGAGCTCCTATAATTCACCCCTCCACTTT,CASSALARSSYNSPLHF
TRBV29-1,NA,NA,TRBJ2-2,TGCAGCGCCGAGAGGGGAAACGGGGAGCTGTTTTTT,CSAERGNGELFF
TRBV30,NA,NA,TRBJ2-2,TGTGCCTGGAGAGGGCAGGGGAACACCGGGGAGCTGTTTTTT,CAWRGQGNTGELFF
TRBV28,few,NA,TRBJ1-6,TGTGCCAGCAGTTCTCCGGGACAAAATTCACCCCTCCACTTT,CASSSPGQNSPLHF
TRBV6-1,NA,TRBD2,TRBJ2-1,TGTGCCAGCAGTGACCTTGGCGGGGGGTCCCTCAATGAGCAGTTCTTC,CASSDLGGGSLNEQFF
TRBV7-9,NA,NA,TRBJ1-5,TGTGCCAGCAGCTCGGACAGTCATCAGCCCCAGCATTTT,CASSSDSHQPQHF
TRBV5-1,once,NA,TRBJ2-3,TGCGCCAGCAGCTTGGGGGGGGCCGTATCAGATACGCAGTATTTT,CASSLGGAVSDTQYF
TRBV7-2,NA,NA,TRBJ2-7,TGTGCCAGCAGCTTAGAAGCCGGGTACTACGAGCAGTACTTC,CASSLEAGYYEQYF
TRBV29-1,NA,TRBD2,TRBJ2-2,TGCAGCGCAAAGACGGGGGGGTACACCGGGGAGCTGTTTTTT,CSAKTGGYTGELFF
TRBV19,NA,NA,TRBJ2-7,TGTGCCAGTAGTACGTCAGGGCCCGGGGCCTACGAGCAGTACTTC,CASSTSGPGAYEQYF
TRBV6-1,NA,TRBD2,TRBJ2-3,TGTGCCAGCAGTGAAGGACTAGCTAGCACAGATACGCAGTATTTT,CASSEGLASTDTQYF
TRBV28,few,NA,TRBJ1-5,TGTGCCAGCACCCCTTCTCGGGGGAAAGGACCCCAGCATTTT,CASTPSRGKGPQHF
TRBV6-5,NA,NA,TRBJ2-1,TGTGCCACATCGAGGGGAAATGAGCAGTTCTTC,CATSRGNEQFF